What follows are 26 T cell receptor beta chains derived from one specimen sequenced in a study of T-cell reconstitution after alpha-beta-depleted transplantation in children. Unique molecular identifiers featured in how the TCRbeta library was prepared. TCRdb re-called the PCR reads with MiXCR, one entry per CDR3 protein. Altogether roughly 500,000 distinct CDR3 sequences are present, about 18% being singletons, with the ten largest covering roughly 3.3%. The material sequenced was PBMCs from the stem cell graft donor, taken from the stem cell graft. The receptors here all came from a human donor who donated a stem cell graft to a child with acute lymphoblastic leukemia.

The J gene is TRBJ2-1, the V gene TRBV4-1; 8 bases are a match to TRBD1. The V gene's germline CDR1 is MGHRA and CDR2 YSYEKL. Trimming removed 3 bases from V and 7 bases from J; junction bases left unmatched: 11. The CDR3 covers 16 residues. Written as DNA, the CDR3 is TGCGCCAGCAGCCACAGCCGGGACAGGAACGTAAATGAGCAGTTCTTC. It yields the protein CASSHSRDRNVNEQFF.

The chain recombines TRBV5-1 with TRBJ2-2, with TRBD1 as a possible D gene (5 bases). The germline V gene has CDR1 SGHRS and CDR2 YFSETQ. V lost 2 bases and J 6 bases, leaving 14 bases between the germline ends. This CDR3 is 15 amino acids long. DNA of the CDR3: TGCGCCAGCAGCTTTTTTGCAGGGTTTGCCGGGGAGCTGTTTTTT. Translating gives CASSFFAGFAGELFF.

The rearrangement links TRBV12-3 or TRBV12-4 to TRBJ2-1; 7 bases are a match to TRBD1. V lost 4 bases and J lost 3; bases outside the gene matches: 6. The CDR3 is made up of 15 amino acids. The CDR3 spells CASSSSTGHYNEQFF. CDR3 DNA sequence: TGTGCCAGCAGTTCATCGACAGGGCACTACAATGAGCAGTTCTTC.

The genes are TRBV6-2 or TRBV6-3 and TRBJ1-6; no firm D call. V lost 2 bases and J lost 2, with 10 bases in between. The CDR3 length is 16 residues. Germline CDR1 and CDR2: MNHEY and SVGEGT. The CDR3 sequence is CASSYLLRTYNSPLHF. CDR3 bases: TGTGCCAGCAGTTACCTCCTCCGGACCTATAATTCACCCCTCCACTTT.

Many counts were recorded for this clonotype. The chain uses TRBV19 and TRBJ2-1; D unclear. Germline lookup yields CDR1 LNHDA and CDR2 SQIVND (reference sequence). This CDR3 has 13 residues. Trimming took 3 bases from V and 4 from J, leaving 7 bases between them. The CDR3 loop reads CASSIGTYNEQFF. CDR3 sequence (DNA): TGTGCCAGTAGTATCGGAACGTACAATGAGCAGTTCTTC.

This chain uses TRBV29-1 with TRBJ2-1; D is uncertain. In germline, CDR1 is SQVTM, CDR2 ANQGSEA. V was shortened by 3 bases and J by 4 bases, with 10 bases between the two germline ends. This CDR3 is 13 amino acids long. The CDR3 DNA is TGCAGCGTTGAGATAGGGCAGTACAATGAGCAGTTCTTC. Its protein is CSVEIGQYNEQFF.

This clonotype was observed a few times. This rearrangement joins TRBV5-1 to TRBJ2-7, with a tentative D call TRBD2 (5 bases). This CDR3 is built from 13 residues. V gave up 2 bases and J gave up 3 bases, with 9 bases separating them. Germline CDR1 and CDR2: SGHRS and YFSETQ. The CDR3 loop is CASSFRGIYEQYF. The CDR3 region has the DNA TGCGCCAGCAGCTTTCGGGGTATCTACGAGCAGTACTTC.

This clonotype was seen a few times. V gene TRBV5-1 combines with J gene TRBJ2-3; TRBD2 is a possible D gene (5 bases). Germline CDR1 reads SGHRS; CDR2 reads YFSETQ. This CDR3 is 14 amino acids long. Deletions cut 0 bases from V and 9 bases from J, with 14 bases between. This CDR3 is CASSLDLMTGTQYF. CDR3 in DNA: TGCGCCAGCAGCTTGGATCTTATGACGGGGACGCAGTATTTT.

The gene calls are TRBV5-1 and TRBJ1-1; a possible D gene is TRBD1 (5 bases). Germline V gives CDR1 SGHRS, CDR2 YFSETQ. Trimming stripped 3 bases from V and 3 bases from J, with 15 bases between. This CDR3 has 15 amino acids. The CDR3 protein is CASSWDPAVDTEAFF. CDR3 bases: TGCGCCAGCAGCTGGGACCCCGCAGTAGACACTGAAGCTTTCTTT. Drawing the rest from reference TRBV5-1 and TRBJ1-1, the complete variable domain is KAGVTQTPRYLIKTRGQQVTLSCSPISGHRSVSWYQQTPGQGLQFLFEYFSETQRNKGNFPGRFSGRQFSNSRSEMNVSTLELGDSALYLCASSWDPAVDTEAFFGQGTRLTVV.

This clonotype was found many times. The V call is TRBV29-1, the J call TRBJ2-1; D is unresolved. Germline V lookup: CDR1 SQVTM, CDR2 ANQGSEA. This CDR3 has 12 residues. The V and J ends lost 3 bases and 8 bases respectively, with 11 bases between them. CDR3 sequence: CSVESVSDEQFF. The CDR3 bases are TGCAGCGTTGAGTCTGTTTCCGATGAGCAGTTCTTC.

V is TRBV3-1 and J is TRBJ1-2, with D perhaps TRBD1 (6 bases). Germline CDR1 and CDR2: LGHDT and YNNKEL (reference sequence). This CDR3 is 15 amino acids long. V was shortened by 4 bases and J by 6 bases, with 18 bases between the two germline ends. The CDR3 spells CASSPSWGGLNGYTF. The CDR3 DNA is TGTGCCAGCAGCCCCTCCTGGGGGGGCTTGAATGGCTACACCTTC.

The J gene is TRBJ2-7, the V gene TRBV2; D perhaps matches TRBD1 (5 bases). Germline CDR1 reads SNHLY; CDR2 reads FYNNEI. The CDR3 consists of 14 residues. Trimming took off 3 bases at V and 5 bases at J, with 14 bases between the two ends. CDR3 loop: CASSDLPGLNEQYF. The CDR3 region has the DNA TGTGCCAGCAGTGACCTGCCAGGGCTCAACGAGCAGTACTTC.

The V and J genes are TRBV6-1 and TRBJ1-1; 8 nucleotides line up with TRBD1. CDR1 and CDR2 from the germline V gene are MNHNS and SASEGT. V gave up 6 bases and J gave up 1 base; unmatched junction bases: 10. The CDR3 sequence is 16 residues long. CDR3 bases: TGTGCCAGCAGGGTTCTCCCCGGGACAGGGAACACTGAAGCTTTCTTT. It yields the protein CASRVLPGTGNTEAFF.

The chain joins TRBV7-6 to TRBJ1-2; D gene uncertain. Deletions cut 1 base from V and 5 bases from J, with 8 bases between. CDR3 length: 13 residues. The V gene's germline CDR1 is SGHVS and CDR2 FNYEAQ. CDR3 DNA sequence: TGTGCCAGCAGCTTAGTGTCCGGTTATGGCTACACCTTC. Protein: CASSLVSGYGYTF.

This clonotype was seen a few times. The CDR3: CASSPEHRDRGLSGELFF. CDR3 sequence (DNA): TGCGCCAGCAGCCCAGAACACAGGGACAGGGGGCTGAGCGGGGAGCTGTTTTTT. The chain recombines TRBV4-1 with TRBJ2-2; 12 bases agree with TRBD1. CDR1 and CDR2 from the germline V gene are MGHRA and YSYEKL. The V gene end was trimmed by 4 bases and the J gene end by 7 bases; junction bases not matched to a gene: 13. The CDR3 is made up of 18 amino acids.

The chain uses TRBV20-1 and TRBJ2-1; TRBD1 aligns across 9 bases. The CDR3 sequence is 14 residues long. Germline V gene data show CDR1 as DFQATT and CDR2 as SNEGSKA (reference sequence). V gave up 5 bases and J gave up 8 bases; unmatched junction bases: 10. The CDR3 DNA reads as TGCAGTGCTGGGCGGGACAGGGATGTAGATGAGCAGTTCTTC. Translated: CSAGRDRDVDEQFF.

The chain combines TRBV20-1 with TRBJ2-1, with TRBD2 identical over 13 bases. Germline V lookup: CDR1 DFQATT, CDR2 SNEGSKA (reference sequence). J lost 4 bases, V lost 5 bases, and 5 bases had no gene match. There are 15 residues in the CDR3. CDR3 sequence: CSAPRLAGGYNEQFF. The CDR3, as DNA: TGCAGTGCTCCTAGACTAGCGGGGGGTTACAATGAGCAGTTCTTC.

The sample holds a few counts of this clonotype. The chain combines TRBV5-1 with TRBJ2-3; 8 positions match TRBD2. The V gene's germline CDR1 is SGHRS and CDR2 YFSETQ. There are 15 residues in the CDR3. Trimming took 3 bases from V and 2 from J; bases not matched to a gene: 5. Here the CDR3 reads CASSSGLENTDTQYF. The CDR3, as DNA: TGCGCCAGCAGCTCGGGACTAGAAAACACAGATACGCAGTATTTT.

This clonotype has more than one count but fewer than ten. The chain joins TRBV4-1 to TRBJ2-3, with TRBD2 as a possible D gene (5 bases). This CDR3 spans 17 amino acids. Germline CDR1 is MGHRA and CDR2 is YSYEKL. Trimming stripped 0 bases from V and 1 base from J, with 14 bases between. This chain's CDR3 is CASSQDNEGSRTDTQYF. In DNA form, the CDR3 reads TGCGCCAGCAGCCAAGATAACGAAGGGAGCCGCACAGATACGCAGTATTTT.

The chain has TRBV7-9 and TRBJ2-1; 10 bases map to TRBD2. Germline values: CDR1 SEHNR, CDR2 FQNEAQ (reference sequence). CDR3 size: 16 residues. Trimming at V came to 1 base and at J to 9 bases, leaving 9 bases not matched to a gene. This CDR3 is CASSLGPSGSGPEQFF. DNA for the CDR3: TGTGCCAGCAGCTTAGGCCCTAGCGGGAGTGGTCCTGAGCAGTTCTTC.

This clonotype was observed a few times. The genes are TRBV7-9 and TRBJ2-1; TRBD2 matches at 8 bases. J lost 6 bases, V lost 1 base, and 11 bases had no gene match. The CDR3 is 17 residues long. Germline-derived CDR1 and CDR2 are SEHNR and FQNEAQ (reference sequence). CDR3 nucleotide sequence: TGTGCCAGCAGCTTAGTGGTAGTGCGGGAGGCCCCCAATGAGCAGTTCTTC. As protein: CASSLVVVREAPNEQFF.

This clonotype was counted only a few times. V usage is TRBV7-9 and J usage is TRBJ2-5; perhaps D is TRBD1 or TRBD2 (5 bases each). Germline lookup yields CDR1 SEHNR and CDR2 FQNEAQ (reference sequence). The V end lost 6 bases, the J end lost 5 bases, and 13 bases lay between the germline ends. The CDR3 covers 13 residues. The CDR3 DNA reads as TGTGCCAGCAGGTCAGGGAGTCACGAGACCCAGTACTTC. Translating it yields CASRSGSHETQYF.

The chain joins TRBV5-1 to TRBJ2-2; 9 nucleotides agree with TRBD2. V gave up 0 bases and J gave up 2 bases; unmatched junction bases: 5. The V gene's germline CDR1 is SGHRS and CDR2 YFSETQ. The CDR3 contains 17 residues. The CDR3 region is CASSLGVTSGNTGELFF. DNA for the CDR3: TGCGCCAGCAGCTTGGGTGTGACTAGCGGCAACACCGGGGAGCTGTTTTTT.

The CDR3 spells CASSWQGAVTYNEQFF. The CDR3 DNA reads as TGCGCCAGCAGCTGGCAGGGGGCAGTGACCTACAATGAGCAGTTCTTC. The chain couples TRBV5-1 to TRBJ2-1, with 8 bases fitting TRBD1. Germline-derived CDR1 and CDR2 are SGHRS and YFSETQ. The J segment lost 2 bases and the V segment lost 3 bases, leaving 7 bases of the junction unmatched. The CDR3 loop spans 16 amino acids.

This clonotype has a handful of counts. The chain has TRBV5-6 and TRBJ1-1; a possible D gene is TRBD1 (5 bases). Germline lookup yields CDR1 SGHDT and CDR2 YYEEEE. V lost 2 bases to trimming and J lost 3 bases, with 20 bases between them. CDR3 size: 17 residues. The DNA for the CDR3 is TGTGCCAGCAGCTTCGGCAGGGCCAGATTAAGAGACACTGAAGCTTTCTTT. Protein: CASSFGRARLRDTEAFF.

At least ten counts were recorded for this clonotype. The V gene is TRBV7-3, the J gene TRBJ2-7, with 12 positions matching TRBD1. The CDR3 extends over 17 amino acids. The V segment lost 2 bases and the J segment 1 base; nucleotides outside the gene matches: 6. In germline, CDR1 is SGHTA, CDR2 FQGTGA. This CDR3 reads CASSLGTGGIRSYEQYF. DNA of the CDR3: TGTGCCAGCAGCTTAGGGACAGGGGGCATTCGGTCCTACGAGCAGTACTTC.